This TCR beta chain was captured in a study of blood T cell repertoires in COVID-19. Background on the study: From the United States, Italy and Spain came samples of acute and convalescent COVID-19.

Original analysis: It was from reference gene primer amplification that nucleated cell counts were estimated. Profiling relied on immunoSEQ multiplex PCR, and the TCRdb table lists in-frame clones only, not all of them. V and J calls and clone size come straight from that table; D and trimming were deduced from the DNA. The sample lists about 200,000 clones, just over 85% occurring once. The CDR3 is made up of 15 amino acids. CDR1 MDHEN and CDR2 SYDVKM come from the germline V gene. V shed 3 bases, J shed 7 bases, and the junction held 8 bases outside the gene matches. The TCR sequence derives from a young man with active or convalescent COVID-19. The chain combines TRBV28 with TRBJ1-2; 10 bases match TRBD1. Sequencing input: peripheral blood. CDR3 sequence (DNA): TGTGCCAGCAGTTTTCAAGCGGGGACAGGGGCTGGCTACACCTTC. Its translation: CASSFQAGTGAGYTF.